This note documents a single T cell receptor (beta chain) sequence. Its cognate antigen has yet to be identified. No base quality information exists; no much larger clone differs at one position. The time point label corresponds to: baseline before first vaccination. The vaccinee samples were drawn from two UK trials, COV001 and COV002, one of which was a single-blind randomized controlled phase 2/3 trial testing AZD1222 (ChAdOx1 nCoV-19) in healthy adults. Trial participant PBMC samples were collected at day 0 and day 28 after the second dose for TCRbeta chain sequencing. From cysteine to phenylalanine, the CDR3 is 11 amino acids long. Solely the CDR3 DNA is kept, with 33 bases framed from the first base. The germline V gene encodes CDR1 DFQATT and CDR2 SNEGSKA (reference sequence). The trim is 2 bases for V and 5 bases for J, with a gap of 6 bases between the germline ends. The CDR3 regions of human TCRbeta chains were analyzed by immunosequencing. The published analysis was carried out like this. Repertoire TCRs were checked for matches against a reference library of SARS-CoV-2-specific TCRs that had been generated using the MIRA antigen-specificity platform. Breadth was defined as the fraction of unique TCRs that were SARS-CoV-2-associated. Depth was defined as the fraction of total T cells that were SARS-CoV-2-associated. Using the MIRA data, each spike-specific TCR was assigned both to the spike region to which the TCR was reactive and to a CD4 or CD8 class. Log10-transformed breadth and depth values were compared by one-way ANOVA with Sidak's multiple comparisons tests. The table was pulled from immuneACCESS by TCRdb, which kept in-frame rearrangements only. Such tables lose some clones; where checked, under half of the loss comes from unresolved V genes, and the rest has no known cause. D and trimming come from the DNA, and the V and J calls and clone size come from that table. The sample yields 75,000 to 100,000 clones; around 90% were counted once. The ten biggest clones cover 2% to 3% of the sample.

The entry originates in a study of T cell responses to AZD1222 COVID-19 vaccine (dated by TCRdb to the early 2020s). For the study in its entirety: Because spike-specific TCR depth and breadth did not differ between the two schedules, AZD1222 recipients who got a second dose at roughly 4 weeks were pooled with those who got a second dose at roughly 12 weeks. Trial participants were enrolled into age subgroups of 18-55, 56-69 and 70-plus years, which contained about 150, 27 and 61 TCR-sequenced participants, respectively. TCR sequencing was performed for roughly 240 trial participants, of whom some 200 were given two doses of AZD1222 and about 25 were given two doses of MenACWY control vaccine.

Paper-wide results and their limitations: After two AZD1222 doses, spike-specific TCR breadth and depth were significantly higher than at day 0 and than in MenACWY recipients. Most participants were white British and females outnumbered males, and the authors suggested that clonal diversity may have been underestimated. Because no samples from the day 14 peak response were available, repertoires could be characterized only after the peak T cell response. Conclusions about previously exposed vaccinees are limited because only a handful of AZD1222 recipients were SARS-CoV-2 seropositive at baseline. The whole spike protein was spanned by vaccine-associated CD4 TCRs, and dominant responses were seen in regions 160-218 and 743-854. Nearly half of unique spike-specific TCRs reportedly recognized epitopes outside regions mutated in the B.1.351 and B.1.1.7 variants. The 56-69-year group was small, and its depth increase did not reach significance, likely because of low power.

The sequence was collected from an adult in good health. This chain is built from TRBV20-1 and TRBJ2-5; the D gene cannot be resolved reliably. The sample here was peripheral blood, taken on day 0 of AZD1222 vaccination. Here is the DNA: TGCAGTGCTAGATCGCGGGAGACCCAGTACTTC. It translates as CSARSRETQYF.